A selection of T cell receptor beta chains follows, all from one sample in a study of blood T cell repertoires in COVID-19. TCRdb's copy holds only in-frame clones and misses some; the assay was immunoSEQ multiplex PCR. The table lists roughly 150,000 clones, about nine tenths of them singletons. Sequencing was carried out using PBMCs or T cells enriched from blood (not recorded which). The receptors shown here come from a man aged 45 to 65 who had recovered from COVID-19. The CDR3 runs from the conserved cysteine through the conserved F or W. Clone size is shown for a subset of rows, as once, few, many or a class of expanded clone.

size | J | V | CDR3
once | TRBJ2-1 | TRBV2 | CASSESVQNNEQFF
NA | TRBJ2-5 | TRBV12-3/TRBV12-4 | CASTGHRGGQYF
NA | TRBJ1-2 | TRBV4-3 | CASSQETPRGWNYGYTF
NA | TRBJ1-3 | TRBV6-5 | CATRSGGPEGNTIYF
NA | TRBJ1-1 | TRBV18 | CASSRDRVTEAFF
NA | TRBJ2-1 | TRBV4-3 | CASSQDPGTGIVNEQFF
NA | TRBJ1-1 | TRBV3-1/TRBV3-2 | CASSQGFLGGSAEAFF
NA | TRBJ1-4 | TRBV28 | CASGPRRGEKLFF
few | TRBJ2-3 | TRBV2 | CASNFQGADTQYF
once | TRBJ2-1 | TRBV29-1 | CSVESGQGINEQFF
NA | TRBJ2-3 | TRBV7-3 | CASSFSGQPFDTQYF
NA | TRBJ1-4 | TRBV18 | CASSPGQGATNEKLFF
NA | TRBJ2-1 | TRBV6-5 | CASYGLSQFGEQFF
NA | TRBJ1-2 | TRBV6-5 | CASSYSGQVYGYTF
NA | TRBJ2-5 | TRBV5-1 | CASSSDKGETQYF
once | TRBJ2-7 | TRBV5-1 | CASSGRTGYTYEQYF
NA | TRBJ1-2 | TRBV3-1/TRBV3-2 | CASSPLGGDYTF
NA | TRBJ2-5 | TRBV11-3 | CASSSGQGTEETQYF
NA | TRBJ2-3 | TRBV6-4 | CASSDSAGRSTDTQYF
NA | TRBJ1-1 | TRBV29-1 | CSVATRLNTEAFF
NA | TRBJ2-7 | TRBV28 | CAITGTGRSNEQYF
NA | TRBJ1-6 | TRBV27 | CASSLEGQGSPLHF
NA | TRBJ1-5 | TRBV6-5 | CASSIGGQPQHF
NA | TRBJ1-3 | TRBV10-3 | CAISRQGMSGNTIYF
NA | TRBJ1-6 | TRBV3-1/TRBV3-2 | CASSRGFGLDSPLHF
NA | TRBJ2-5 | TRBV10-3 | CAIRVVAGEETQYF
NA | TRBJ2-3 | TRBV7-3 | CASSLGPRTDTQYF
NA | TRBJ1-2 | TRBV7-9 | CASSGTALNYGYTF
NA | TRBJ1-2 | TRBV28 | CASSFNWENYGYTF
NA | TRBJ1-2 | TRBV5-1 | CASSPGTGWDYGYTF
NA | TRBJ1-1 | TRBV5-1 | CASRGGVSDSMNTEAFF
NA | TRBJ1-2 | TRBV29-1 | CSVRQGEYGYTF
NA | TRBJ1-6 | TRBV7-9 | CASSGTGDSPLHF
few | TRBJ1-5 | TRBV19 | CASSMGSGQGAGQPQHF
NA | TRBJ2-4 | TRBV27 | CASSTRTGFSKNIQYF
NA | TRBJ1-1 | TRBV28 | CASIRGLNTEAFF
NA | TRBJ1-3 | TRBV27 | CASSLSMGQGKAGNTIYF
NA | TRBJ2-2 | TRBV7-9 | CASSQGTGDGELFF
NA | TRBJ1-1 | TRBV28 | CASSSGTENTEAFF
NA | TRBJ2-5 | TRBV30 | CAWRSASWYQETQYF
NA | TRBJ2-5 | TRBV18 | CASSPPMRETQYF
NA | TRBJ2-5 | TRBV7-3 | CASSLSGGFQETQYF
NA | TRBJ2-5 | TRBV2 | CASFQGLGETQYF
NA | TRBJ2-7 | TRBV28 | CASSRPRPDSEQYF
few | TRBJ2-7 | TRBV2 | CASAPDREDEQYF
NA | TRBJ2-1 | TRBV18 | CASSPPGTSSYNEQFF
once | TRBJ1-4 | TRBV24-1 | CATGGTGEEKLFF
once | TRBJ1-1 | TRBV29-1 | CSVDWDRRNTEAFF
NA | TRBJ2-3 | TRBV4-3 | CASSQDSGAFTDTQYF
NA | TRBJ1-2 | TRBV4-3 | CASSQYSGFGYTF
NA | TRBJ2-1 | TRBV5-4 | CASGRQSSYNEQFF
once | TRBJ1-2 | TRBV27 | CASSSPGTGGNGYTF
NA | TRBJ1-1 | TRBV28 | CASSFSGQPNTEAFF
once | TRBJ2-1 | TRBV5-1 | CASSLVLAGDLSNEQFF